A selection of T cell receptor beta chains follows, all from one sample in a study of blood T cell repertoires in COVID-19. The assay was immunoSEQ multiplex PCR, and TCRdb's table has in-frame clones only and misses some. The table lists around 140,000 clones, approximately 80% of them singletons, with around 9.6% in the top ten. Material: peripheral blood. The source is a man between 60 and 75 years old with active or convalescent COVID-19. CDR3s include the opening cysteine and the closing phenylalanine or tryptophan. The D gene is left open where the match is weak. Clone size is stated in some rows and not others, as once, few, many or a class when expanded.

DNA: TGTGCCACCAGTGATGCAGGCCACGGGACAGGGGATGGGTACACCTTC
CDR3: CATSDAGHGTGDGYTF
size: once
D: TRBD1
J: TRBJ1-2
V: TRBV24-1

DNA: TGTGCCAGCAGCTGGGACACTAATCAGCCCCAGCATTTT
CDR3: CASSWDTNQPQHF
size: few
D: .
J: TRBJ1-5
V: TRBV5-4

DNA: TGCGCCAGCAGCTTGGCCTCTCTGAACACCGGGGAGCTGTTTTTT
CDR3: CASSLASLNTGELFF
size: .
D: .
J: TRBJ2-2
V: TRBV5-1

DNA: TGTGCCAGCACAGGACAGGGGATTAATGAAAAACTGTTTTTT
CDR3: CASTGQGINEKLFF
size: .
D: TRBD1
J: TRBJ1-4
V: TRBV2

DNA: TGTGCCACCAGTGATATGACGGGGAACTATGGCTACACCTTC
CDR3: CATSDMTGNYGYTF
size: .
D: .
J: TRBJ1-2
V: TRBV24-1

DNA: TGTGCCAGCAGCGCCATGCCGGGACAGAGCTCCTACAATGAGCAGTTCTTC
CDR3: CASSAMPGQSSYNEQFF
size: .
D: TRBD1
J: TRBJ2-1
V: TRBV7-8

DNA: TGTGCCAGCTCACAGACAGGGGGCACAGATACGCAGTATTTT
CDR3: CASSQTGGTDTQYF
size: .
D: TRBD1
J: TRBJ2-3
V: TRBV18

DNA: TGTGCCAGCAGCCCGGGACAGGGGGACACTGAAGCTTTCTTT
CDR3: CASSPGQGDTEAFF
size: once
D: TRBD1
J: TRBJ1-1
V: TRBV5-8

DNA: TGTGCCAGCACCAGGGGGTATGGCTACACCTTC
CDR3: CASTRGYGYTF
size: .
D: TRBD1
J: TRBJ1-2
V: TRBV6-5

DNA: TGTGCCAGCAGTCCCCGGGATAGCAATCAGCCCCAGCATTTT
CDR3: CASSPRDSNQPQHF
size: .
D: .
J: TRBJ1-5
V: TRBV27

DNA: TGCGCCAGCAGTGAGTCGAGAGGGGGTGAAAAACTGTTTTTT
CDR3: CASSESRGGEKLFF
size: .
D: .
J: TRBJ1-4
V: TRBV10-2

DNA: TGTGCCAGTAGTGCTTCTAGCGAAACCTACGAGCAGTACTTC
CDR3: CASSASSETYEQYF
size: .
D: .
J: TRBJ2-7
V: TRBV19

DNA: TGTGCCAGCTCACGGGTGACAGGGGCGGACGAAAAACTGTTTTTT
CDR3: CASSRVTGADEKLFF
size: few
D: TRBD1
J: TRBJ1-4
V: TRBV18

DNA: TGTGCCAGCAGCAAACCGCAGGGACTAACCAGCACAGATACGCAGTATTTT
CDR3: CASSKPQGLTSTDTQYF
size: .
D: .
J: TRBJ2-3
V: TRBV21-1

DNA: TGTGCCAGCAGTTACTCGAGGGGGTATCGGCCTGAAGCTTTCTTT
CDR3: CASSYSRGYRPEAFF
size: .
D: .
J: TRBJ1-1
V: TRBV6-5

DNA: TGTGCCACCAGTGATTTGCCCCCCGACCGGGTGCTTCAGCCCCAGCATTTT
CDR3: CATSDLPPDRVLQPQHF
size: .
D: .
J: TRBJ1-5
V: TRBV24-1

DNA: TGTGCCAGCAGCTTAATGGCGGGGGGGCCCAATGAGCAGTTCTTC
CDR3: CASSLMAGGPNEQFF
size: .
D: TRBD2
J: TRBJ2-1
V: TRBV7-2

DNA: TGTGCCAGCAGTTCTTTGGGACAGTCCACAGATACGCAGTATTTT
CDR3: CASSSLGQSTDTQYF
size: .
D: TRBD1
J: TRBJ2-3
V: TRBV7-2

DNA: TGCGCCAGCAGCCAAGACCCTAGCGGGGGGGTCTCAGATACGCAGTATTTT
CDR3: CASSQDPSGGVSDTQYF
size: .
D: TRBD2
J: TRBJ2-3
V: TRBV4-3

DNA: TGTGCCAGCAGCCCCCCGCAGGGGGCGGGTGAAAAACTGTTTTTT
CDR3: CASSPPQGAGEKLFF
size: .
D: TRBD1
J: TRBJ1-4
V: TRBV11-3

DNA: TGCGCCAGCAGCCCCTGGACAGGGAGCATCTATGGCTACACCTTC
CDR3: CASSPWTGSIYGYTF
size: .
D: TRBD1
J: TRBJ1-2
V: TRBV4-3

DNA: TGTGCCAGTAGTATCGGACAGGTGAATCAGCCCCAGCATTTT
CDR3: CASSIGQVNQPQHF
size: .
D: TRBD1
J: TRBJ1-5
V: TRBV19

DNA: TGTGCCAGCAGCCCTCACAGGGGCACTGAAGCTTTCTTT
CDR3: CASSPHRGTEAFF
size: once
D: TRBD1
J: TRBJ1-1
V: TRBV5-6

DNA: TGTGCCAGCAGCGCGACAGCTAGCAATCAGCCCCAGCATTTT
CDR3: CASSATASNQPQHF
size: .
D: .
J: TRBJ1-5
V: TRBV7-2

DNA: TGTGCCAGCAGCTCCATAACAGGGGTCGGAAACACCATATATTTT
CDR3: CASSSITGVGNTIYF
size: .
D: TRBD1
J: TRBJ1-3
V: TRBV7-2

DNA: TGTGCCAGAAGCTTGGCCCCGCACAGGGAATACGAGCAGTACTTC
CDR3: CARSLAPHREYEQYF
size: .
D: .
J: TRBJ2-7
V: TRBV5-3

DNA: TGTGCCAGCAAAGAGACAGGGGGCACTGAAGCTTTCTTT
CDR3: CASKETGGTEAFF
size: .
D: TRBD1
J: TRBJ1-1
V: TRBV28

DNA: TGTGCCAGCAGTTATCATACTAGAGGCCACAACCGGGAGCTGTTTTTT
CDR3: CASSYHTRGHNRELFF
size: .
D: .
J: TRBJ2-2
V: TRBV6-2/TRBV6-3

DNA: TGTGCCAGCAGCAGCACCACGGGAGATACGCAGTATTTT
CDR3: CASSSTTGDTQYF
size: .
D: .
J: TRBJ2-3
V: TRBV5-4

DNA: TGTGCAAGTCGCCGTCACCTCGGACACACCCTAGAAAAACTGTTTTTT
CDR3: CASRRHLGHTLEKLFF
size: .
D: .
J: TRBJ1-4
V: TRBV12-2